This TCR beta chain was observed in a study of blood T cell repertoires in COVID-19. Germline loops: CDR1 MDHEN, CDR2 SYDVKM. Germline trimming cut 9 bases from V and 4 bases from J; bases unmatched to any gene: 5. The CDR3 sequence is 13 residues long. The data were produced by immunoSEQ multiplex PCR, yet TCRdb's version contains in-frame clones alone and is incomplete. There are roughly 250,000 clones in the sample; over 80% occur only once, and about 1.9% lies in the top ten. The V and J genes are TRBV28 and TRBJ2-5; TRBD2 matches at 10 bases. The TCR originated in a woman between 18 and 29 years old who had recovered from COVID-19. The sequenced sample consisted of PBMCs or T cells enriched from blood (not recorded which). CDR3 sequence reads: CASLAGVRETQYF. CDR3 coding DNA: TGTGCCAGTCTAGCGGGAGTTCGAGAGACCCAGTACTTC.